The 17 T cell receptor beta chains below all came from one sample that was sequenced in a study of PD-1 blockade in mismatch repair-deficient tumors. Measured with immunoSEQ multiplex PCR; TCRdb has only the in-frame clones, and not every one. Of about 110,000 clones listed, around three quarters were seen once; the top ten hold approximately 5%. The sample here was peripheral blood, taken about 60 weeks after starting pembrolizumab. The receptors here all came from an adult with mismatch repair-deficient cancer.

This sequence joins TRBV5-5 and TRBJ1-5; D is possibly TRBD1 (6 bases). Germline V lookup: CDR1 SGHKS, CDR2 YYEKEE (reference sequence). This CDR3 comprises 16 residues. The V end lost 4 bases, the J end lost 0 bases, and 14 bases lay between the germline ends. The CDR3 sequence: CASSGQQGYSNQPQHF. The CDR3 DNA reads TGTGCCAGCAGCGGCCAGCAGGGGTATAGCAATCAGCCCCAGCATTTT.

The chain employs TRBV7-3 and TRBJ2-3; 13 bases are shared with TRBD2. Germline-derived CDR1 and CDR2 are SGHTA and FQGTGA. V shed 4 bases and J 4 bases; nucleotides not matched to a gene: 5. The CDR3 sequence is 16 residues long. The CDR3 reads CASSSGLAGTADTQYF. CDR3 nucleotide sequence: TGTGCCAGCAGCTCGGGACTAGCGGGAACGGCAGATACGCAGTATTTT.

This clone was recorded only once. Here the CDR3 DNA reads TGTGCCAGCAGTTTTCAGGGCGGGCCCCAGCATTTT. Protein sequence: CASSFQGGPQHF. The genes are TRBV25-1 and TRBJ1-5; possibly TRBD1 for D (5 bases). Germline V gene sequence: CDR1 MGHDK, CDR2 SYGVNS. V was cut by 5 bases and J by 9 bases, with 11 bases left in between. The CDR3 contains 12 residues.

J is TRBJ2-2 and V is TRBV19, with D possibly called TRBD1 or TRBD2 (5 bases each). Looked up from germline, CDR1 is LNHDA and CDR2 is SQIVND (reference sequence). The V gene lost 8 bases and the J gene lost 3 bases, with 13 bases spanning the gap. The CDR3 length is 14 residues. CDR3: CASLQVGDTGELFF. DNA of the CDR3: TGTGCCAGTTTACAGGTCGGGGACACCGGGGAGCTGTTTTTT.

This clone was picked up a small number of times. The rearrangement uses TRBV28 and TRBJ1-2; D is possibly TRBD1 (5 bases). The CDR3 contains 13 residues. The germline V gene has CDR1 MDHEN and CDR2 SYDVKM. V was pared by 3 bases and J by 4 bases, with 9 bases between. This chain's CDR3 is CASSLLGVYGYTF. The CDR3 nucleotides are TGTGCCAGCAGTTTGTTAGGGGTCTATGGCTACACCTTC.

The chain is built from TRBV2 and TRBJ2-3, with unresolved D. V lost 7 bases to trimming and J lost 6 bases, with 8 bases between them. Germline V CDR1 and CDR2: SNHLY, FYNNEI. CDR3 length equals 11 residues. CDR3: CASTLYDTQYF. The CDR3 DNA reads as TGTGCCAGCACACTTTACGATACGCAGTATTTT.

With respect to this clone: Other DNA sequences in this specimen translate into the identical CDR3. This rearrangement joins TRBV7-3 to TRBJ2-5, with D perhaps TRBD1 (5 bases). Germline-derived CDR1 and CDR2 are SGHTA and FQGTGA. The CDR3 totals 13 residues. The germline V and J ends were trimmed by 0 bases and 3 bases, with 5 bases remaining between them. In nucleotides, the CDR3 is TGTGCCAGCAGCTTAACCAGGGAAGAGACCCAGTACTTC. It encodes CASSLTREETQYF.

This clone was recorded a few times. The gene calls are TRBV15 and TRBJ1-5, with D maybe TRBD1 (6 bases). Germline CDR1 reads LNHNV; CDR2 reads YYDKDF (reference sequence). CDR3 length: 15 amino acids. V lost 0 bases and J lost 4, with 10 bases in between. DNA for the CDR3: TGTGCCACCAGCAGAGATTCAGGGGCGAATCAGCCCCAGCATTTT. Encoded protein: CATSRDSGANQPQHF. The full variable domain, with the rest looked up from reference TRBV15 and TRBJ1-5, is DAMVIQNPRYQVTQFGKPVTLSCSQTLNHNVMYWYQQKSSQAPKLLFHYYDKDFNNEADTPDNFQSRRPNTSFCFLDIRSPGLGDTAMYLCATSRDSGANQPQHFGDGTRLSIL.

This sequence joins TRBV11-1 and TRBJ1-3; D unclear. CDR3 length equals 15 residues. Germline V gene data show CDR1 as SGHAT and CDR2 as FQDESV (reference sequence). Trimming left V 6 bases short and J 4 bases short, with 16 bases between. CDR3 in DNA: TGTGCCAGCAGTTCAAGCAGTATCTCCGGAAACACCATATATTTT. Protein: CASSSSSISGNTIYF.

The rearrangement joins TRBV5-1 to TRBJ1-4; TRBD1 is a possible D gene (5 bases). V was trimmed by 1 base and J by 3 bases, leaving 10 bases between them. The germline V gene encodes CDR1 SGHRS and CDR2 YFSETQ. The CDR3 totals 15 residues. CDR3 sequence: CASSLKGPSNEKLFF. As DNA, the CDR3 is TGCGCCAGCAGCTTGAAGGGACCGTCTAATGAAAAACTGTTTTTT.

CDR3 in amino acids: CASSLLTGELFF. CDR3 in DNA: TGTGCCAGCAGTTTACTCACCGGGGAGCTGTTTTTT. This chain uses TRBV27 with TRBJ2-2; no firm D call. The CDR3 contains 12 residues. The germline CDR1 and CDR2 sequences are MNHEY and SMNVEV (reference sequence). Trimming took 2 bases from V and 4 from J, leaving 2 bases between them.

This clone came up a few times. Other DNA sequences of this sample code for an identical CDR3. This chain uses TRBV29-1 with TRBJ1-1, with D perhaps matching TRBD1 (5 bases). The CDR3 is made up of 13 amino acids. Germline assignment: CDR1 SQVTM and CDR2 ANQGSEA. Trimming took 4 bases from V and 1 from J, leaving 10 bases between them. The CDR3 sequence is CSVVGQGNTEAFF. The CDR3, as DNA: TGCAGCGTTGTTGGTCAGGGGAACACTGAAGCTTTCTTT. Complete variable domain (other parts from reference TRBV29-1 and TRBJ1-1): SAVISQKPSRDICQRGTSLTIQCQVDSQVTMMFWYRQQPGQSLTLIATANQGSEATYESGFVIDKFPISRPNLTFSTLTVSNMSPEDSSIYLCSVVGQGNTEAFFGQGTRLTVV.

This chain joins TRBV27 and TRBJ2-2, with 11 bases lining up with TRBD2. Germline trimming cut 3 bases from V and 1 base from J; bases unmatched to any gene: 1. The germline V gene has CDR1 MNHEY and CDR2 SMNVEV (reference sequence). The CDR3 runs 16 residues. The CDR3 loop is CASSFGLAGNTGELFF. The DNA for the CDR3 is TGTGCCAGCAGTTTCGGACTAGCGGGGAACACCGGGGAGCTGTTTTTT.

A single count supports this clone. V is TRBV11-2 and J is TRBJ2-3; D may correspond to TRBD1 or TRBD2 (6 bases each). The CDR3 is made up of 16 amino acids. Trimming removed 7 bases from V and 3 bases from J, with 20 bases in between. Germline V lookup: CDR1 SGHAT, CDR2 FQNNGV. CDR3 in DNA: TGTGCCAGCACCTCTTGGGGGGCCCACAGGACAGATACGCAGTATTTT. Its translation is CASTSWGAHRTDTQYF.

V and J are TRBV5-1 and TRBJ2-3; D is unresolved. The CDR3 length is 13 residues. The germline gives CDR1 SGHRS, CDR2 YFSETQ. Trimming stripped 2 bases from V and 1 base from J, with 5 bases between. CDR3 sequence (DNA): TGCGCCAGCAGCTTTGGGGGCACAGATACGCAGTATTTT. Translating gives CASSFGGTDTQYF. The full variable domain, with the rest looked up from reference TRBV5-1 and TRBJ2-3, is KAGVTQTPRYLIKTRGQQVTLSCSPISGHRSVSWYQQTPGQGLQFLFEYFSETQRNKGNFPGRFSGRQFSNSRSEMNVSTLELGDSALYLCASSFGGTDTQYFGPGTRLTVL.

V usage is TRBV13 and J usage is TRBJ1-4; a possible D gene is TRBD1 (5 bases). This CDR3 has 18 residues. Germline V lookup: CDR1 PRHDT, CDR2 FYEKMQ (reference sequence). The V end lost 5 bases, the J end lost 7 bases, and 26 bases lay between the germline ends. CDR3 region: CASSRSRQGRRVGEKLFF. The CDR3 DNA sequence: TGTGCCAGCAGCCGAAGTCGGCAGGGACGGCGGGTGGGTGAAAAACTGTTTTTT.

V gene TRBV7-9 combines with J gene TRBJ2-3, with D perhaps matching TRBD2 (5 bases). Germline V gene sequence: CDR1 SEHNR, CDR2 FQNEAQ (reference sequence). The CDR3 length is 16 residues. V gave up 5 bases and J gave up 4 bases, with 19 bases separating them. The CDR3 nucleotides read TGTGCCAGCAGCAAACCGGGATTCGAAGATCCAGATACGCAGTATTTT. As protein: CASSKPGFEDPDTQYF. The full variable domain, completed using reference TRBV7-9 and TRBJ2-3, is DTGVSQNPRHKITKRGQNVTFRCDPISEHNRLYWYRQTLGQGPEFLTYFQNEAQLEKSRLLSDRFSAERPKGSFSTLEIQRTEQGDSAMYLCASSKPGFEDPDTQYFGPGTRLTVL.